This record concerns one TCR beta chain sequence. These data belong to a study of low-dose radiotherapy and immunotherapy resistance in tumors. The CDR3 runs to 13 residues. The V and J ends lost 8 bases and 6 bases, in that order; junction bases with no gene match: 10. Germline V gene lookup returns CDR1 SNHLY and CDR2 FYNNEI. Covering alpha and beta chains, TRAV- and TRBV-specific primers were used for the first-strand cDNA. Amplification of TCRs used a constant-region primer and V-primer adapter for about 20 PCR cycles. One entry per CDR3 protein results from TCRdb running MiXCR on the reads. Among about 9,800 distinct CDR3 sequences listed, roughly 80% were seen once.

The source of this sequence is a human donor with advanced metastatic prostate, ovarian, gallbladder or colorectal cancer (not recorded which). This table probably holds off-target reads from a library built for another chain. The chain links TRBV2 to TRBJ2-7, with 7 positions matching TRBD1. CDR3 sequence (DNA): TGTGCCAGCGGATACCGACAGGGTAGCGAGCAGTACTTC. It translates to CASGYRQGSEQYF.